The clone carrying this T cell receptor beta chain was observed at least ten times. The CDR3 is 14 amino acids. Losses at the gene ends were 6 bases for V and 7 bases for J; bases not matched to a gene: 8. The germline CDR1 and CDR2 sequences are DFQATT and SNEGSKA (reference sequence). TCRdb ran MiXCR on the 5' RACE reads and lists one entry per CDR3 protein. The table has more than 95,000 distinct CDR3 sequences, under 8.5% seen once. These data originate in a study of T cells after yellow fever vaccination. The chain combines TRBV20-1 with TRBJ1-6; 8 bases line up with TRBD1. Material: CD4+ T cells sorted from PBMCs, obtained 10 to 11 days after the first yellow fever vaccination. This clonotype was obtained from a man younger than 35 who received the YFV17D yellow fever vaccine. The CDR3 reads CSALFGTGNSPLHF. The DNA of the CDR3 is TGCAGTGCCTTATTTGGGACAGGCAATTCACCCCTCCACTTT.